The T cell receptor beta chain described here comes from a study of blood T cell repertoires in COVID-19. For the study at large: There were acute and convalescent COVID-19 samples, and they came from the United States, Italy and Spain. Sources were T cells, B-cell-depleted T cells, or PBMCs; the material itself was cDNA or gDNA.

Per the original methods: Reference gene primers were amplified, and this amplification served to estimate nucleated cell counts. Assay: immunoSEQ multiplex PCR; the TCRdb copy retains only in-frame clones and omits some. Clone size and the V and J calls come from that table; the DNA yielded D and trimming. The repertoire holds about 91,000 clones, with around 89% as singletons. V lost 5 bases and J lost 8; bases outside the gene matches: 11. The CDR3 contains 14 residues. CDR1 LNHDA and CDR2 SQIVND come from the germline V gene (reference sequence). This clone has just a few counts. The sequence was obtained from an elderly woman with active COVID-19. This sequence joins TRBV19 and TRBJ1-2; 7 bases are a match to TRBD1. Sample: peripheral blood. In DNA form, the CDR3 reads TGTGCCAGTAGTGACAGGGAGATCATGAGGGGCTACACCTTC. Translated: CASSDREIMRGYTF.